The 17 T cell receptor beta chains listed next were all sequenced from one sample in a study of T cells in Graves' hyperthyroidism and ophthalmopathy. RNA transcripts served as the template for amplifying TCR beta CDR3 regions. Carried out on the TCR CDR3, a first-round RT-PCR used the HTBI primer set. MiXCR, applied by TCRdb to the multiplex PCR reads, yields one record per CDR3 protein. The sample contains a few hundred thousand distinct CDR3 sequences, around a sixth of which appear only once. The sequenced sample consisted of blood. The source of these receptors is a woman in her 30s with Graves' hyperthyroidism.

This rearrangement joins TRBV15 to TRBJ2-5; D call uncertain. The ends were cut back, 0 bases at V and 2 bases at J, with 19 bases in the middle. CDR3 length: 18 residues. Germline lookup yields CDR1 LNHNV and CDR2 YYDKDF (reference sequence). Here the CDR3 DNA reads TGTGCCACCAGCAGAGATTACTACGTATTGGGGTTACAAGAGACCCAGTACTTC. It encodes CATSRDYYVLGLQETQYF.

This rearrangement joins TRBV20-1 to TRBJ2-1; 7 nucleotides agree with TRBD2. This CDR3 has 16 residues. After removal of 1 base from V and 7 bases from J, the junction contained 13 bases not matched to a gene. Looked up from germline, CDR1 is DFQATT and CDR2 is SNEGSKA (reference sequence). The CDR3 loop is CSARGWDFTGGNEQFF. The CDR3 DNA reads TGCAGTGCTAGAGGATGGGACTTTACGGGGGGAAATGAGCAGTTCTTC.

With regard to this clonotype: A much bigger clone sits one base away, suggesting this may be a read error. This chain joins TRBV20-1 and TRBJ2-1, with D tentatively TRBD2 (6 bases). Per the germline V gene, CDR1 is DFQATT and CDR2 is SNEGSKA (reference sequence). This CDR3 has 15 residues. The DNA of the CDR3 is TGCAATGCTAATTTCGGGACTGCAACCTACAATGAGCAGTTCTTC. As protein: CNANFGTATYNEQFF.

The rearrangement links TRBV4-2 to TRBJ2-5, with D possibly matching TRBD2 (5 bases). This CDR3 is 16 amino acids long. Trimming removed 0 bases from V and 0 bases from J, with 11 bases in between. Looked up from germline, CDR1 is LGHNA and CDR2 is YNFKEQ. For the CDR3, the DNA is TGTGCCAGCAGCCAAGATGGAGTTAGCGACCAAGAGACCCAGTACTTC. This gives the protein CASSQDGVSDQETQYF.

Many counts were recorded for this clonotype. V and J are TRBV20-1 and TRBJ1-4, with 7 positions matching TRBD1. V trimming: 6 bases; J trimming: 5 bases; junction bases outside the gene matches: 6. The CDR3 contains 13 residues. Germline V CDR1 and CDR2: DFQATT, SNEGSKA (reference sequence). DNA for the CDR3: TGCAGTGCCATAGACAGGGAGAATGAAAAACTGTTTTTT. Encoded protein: CSAIDRENEKLFF.

This clonotype was recorded at least ten times. The chain uses TRBV11-2 and TRBJ2-3; no clear D. CDR1 and CDR2 (germline): SGHAT, FQNNGV. The ends were cut back, 1 base at V and 6 bases at J, with 14 bases in the middle. There are 15 residues in the CDR3. The CDR3 here is CASSLGAFALDTQYF. As DNA, the CDR3 is TGTGCCAGCAGCTTAGGGGCTTTTGCATTGGATACGCAGTATTTT.

J is TRBJ2-3 and V is TRBV27, with 13 bases that match TRBD2. CDR1 is MNHEY and CDR2 is SMNVEV in the germline V gene (reference sequence). There are 19 residues in the CDR3. Unmatched junction bases numbered 19, after V lost 5 bases and J lost 8 bases. The CDR3 DNA reads TGTGCCAGCAGTGACCCCACTAGCGGGAGGGCAACAACAGATGGTACGCAGTATTTT. Translated, it gives CASSDPTSGRATTDGTQYF.

The rearrangement uses TRBV9 and TRBJ1-1; possibly TRBD1 for D (6 bases). Trimming shortened V by 4 bases and J by 5 bases, and 18 bases separated the two germline ends. CDR1 and CDR2 from the germline V gene are SGDLS and YYNGEE. This CDR3 is 15 amino acids long. CDR3 nucleotides: TGTGCCAGCAGCCCCCGCGGGGAGGGGGGAACTGAAGCTTTCTTT. Protein product: CASSPRGEGGTEAFF.

Note on this clonotype: A much larger clone lies one base from this, so it may be a read error. This chain connects TRBV7-9 to TRBJ2-1; D is unresolved. Germline CDR1 reads SEHNR; CDR2 reads FQNEAQ (reference sequence). V gave up 5 bases and J gave up 0 bases, with 11 bases separating them. This CDR3 is built from 15 residues. In DNA, the CDR3 is TGTGCCAGCAGCGTGAGCCAGCCCTCCTACAATGAGCAGTTCTTC. Protein sequence: CASSVSQPSYNEQFF.

There are many counts of this clonotype. This chain links TRBV20-1 with TRBJ2-1; the match to TRBD2 covers 8 bases. V lost 5 bases to trimming and J lost 2 bases; unmatched junction nucleotides: 2. The CDR3 is 13 residues long. CDR1 is DFQATT, CDR2 SNEGSKA, per germline (reference sequence). As DNA, the CDR3 is TGCAGTGCTGTAGCGGGAACCTACAATGAGCAGTTCTTC. This sequence encodes CSAVAGTYNEQFF.

This clonotype was seen ten or more times. CDR3 in amino acids: CASSERTSGPGGNEQFF. CDR3 bases: TGTGCCAGCAGTGAAAGGACTAGCGGGCCCGGAGGTAATGAGCAGTTCTTC. This rearrangement joins TRBV2 to TRBJ2-1, with TRBD2 matching over 11 bases. The CDR3 has 17 residues. Germline V lookup: CDR1 SNHLY, CDR2 FYNNEI. Trimming removed 2 bases from V and 7 bases from J; junction bases left unmatched: 10.

The chain combines TRBV7-2 with TRBJ1-5; 7 bases fit TRBD1. Germline values: CDR1 SGHTA, CDR2 FQGNSA. The CDR3 spans 18 residues. The V and J ends lost 2 bases and 2 bases, in that order; junction bases with no gene match: 12. CDR3 amino acids: CASSLLSIPGGGNQPQHF. DNA for the CDR3: TGTGCCAGCAGCTTACTCTCGATTCCAGGGGGAGGCAATCAGCCCCAGCATTTT.

This clonotype was seen ten or more times. V and J are TRBV30 and TRBJ2-7, with a weak D call TRBD2 (6 bases). V dropped 5 bases and J dropped 0 bases, with 8 bases sitting between them. Germline CDR1 GTSNPN, CDR2 SVGIG (reference sequence). The CDR3 consists of 12 residues. The CDR3 spells CAWGGYSYEQYF. The CDR3 DNA follows: TGTGCCTGGGGAGGGTACTCCTACGAGCAGTACTTC.

This clonotype turned up a few times. The rearrangement uses TRBV19 and TRBJ2-7; no clear D gene. The germline V gene has CDR1 LNHDA and CDR2 SQIVND (reference sequence). Trimming cost V 2 bases and J 0 bases, with 5 bases left between them. There are 13 residues in the CDR3. CDR3: CASSIQSSYEQYF. In DNA form, the CDR3 reads TGTGCCAGTAGTATACAGAGCTCCTACGAGCAGTACTTC.

This clonotype occurred a few times. The chain recombines TRBV14 with TRBJ2-2, with D perhaps TRBD1 or TRBD2 (5 bases each). The CDR3 runs 15 residues. Germline V CDR1 and CDR2: SGHDN, FVKESK. Trimming removed 1 base from V and 4 bases from J, with 10 bases in between. CDR3 region: CASSQALGGTGELFF. Written as DNA, the CDR3 is TGTGCCAGCAGCCAAGCGCTTGGGGGCACCGGGGAGCTGTTTTTT.

The chain links TRBV12-3 or TRBV12-4 to TRBJ2-3, with D possibly being TRBD2 (6 bases). The CDR3 has 15 residues. V lost 4 bases, J lost 2 bases, and 13 bases lay in between. This chain's CDR3 is CASSSGLGLTDTQYF. The CDR3 nucleotides read TGTGCCAGCAGTTCGGGACTGGGGCTCACAGATACGCAGTATTTT.

This clonotype was recorded at least ten times. The V call is TRBV12-3 or TRBV12-4, the J call TRBJ1-2; no definite D call. This CDR3 region has 14 residues. V dropped 6 bases and J dropped 4 bases, with 15 bases sitting between them. Written as DNA, the CDR3 is TGTGCCAGCAGCCCAACGTCAACCCCCTATGGCTACACCTTC. Translating gives CASSPTSTPYGYTF.